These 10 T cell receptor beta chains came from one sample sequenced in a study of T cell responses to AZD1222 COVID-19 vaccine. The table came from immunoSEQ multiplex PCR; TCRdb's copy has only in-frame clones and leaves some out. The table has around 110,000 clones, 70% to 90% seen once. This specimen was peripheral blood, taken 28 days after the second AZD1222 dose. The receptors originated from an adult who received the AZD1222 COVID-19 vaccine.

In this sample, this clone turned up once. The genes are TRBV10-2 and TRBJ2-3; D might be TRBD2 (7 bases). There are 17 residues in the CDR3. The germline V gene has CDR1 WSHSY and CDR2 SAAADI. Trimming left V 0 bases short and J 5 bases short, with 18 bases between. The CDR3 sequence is CASSESAGVGGVDTQYF. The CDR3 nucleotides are TGCGCCAGCAGTGAGTCGGCGGGAGTAGGGGGAGTAGATACGCAGTATTTT.

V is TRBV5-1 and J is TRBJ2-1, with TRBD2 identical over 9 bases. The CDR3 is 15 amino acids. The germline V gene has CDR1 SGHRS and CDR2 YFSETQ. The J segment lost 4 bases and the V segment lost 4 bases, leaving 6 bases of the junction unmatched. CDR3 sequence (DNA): TGCGCCAGCAGCCCTAGCGGGGAGCCGTACAATGAGCAGTTCTTC. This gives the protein CASSPSGEPYNEQFF.

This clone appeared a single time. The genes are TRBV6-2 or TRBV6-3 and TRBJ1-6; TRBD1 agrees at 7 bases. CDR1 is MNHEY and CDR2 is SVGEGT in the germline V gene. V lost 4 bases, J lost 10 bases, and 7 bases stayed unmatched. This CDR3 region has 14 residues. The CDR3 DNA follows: TGTGCCAGCAGTTCTGACGACAGGGTATCACCCCTCCACTTT. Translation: CASSSDDRVSPLHF.

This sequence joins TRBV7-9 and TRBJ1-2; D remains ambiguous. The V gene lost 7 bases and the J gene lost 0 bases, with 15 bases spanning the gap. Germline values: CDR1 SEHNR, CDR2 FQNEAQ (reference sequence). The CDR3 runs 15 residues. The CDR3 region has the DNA TGTGCCAGCACCGGCGCGGTCGCGTCTAACTATGGCTACACCTTC. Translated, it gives CASTGAVASNYGYTF.

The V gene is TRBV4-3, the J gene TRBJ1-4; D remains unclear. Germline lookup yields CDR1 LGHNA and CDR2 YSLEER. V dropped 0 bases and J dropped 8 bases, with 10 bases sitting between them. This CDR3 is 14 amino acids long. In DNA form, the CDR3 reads TGCGCCAGCAGCCAAGATCACAGCATCGAAAAACTGTTTTTT. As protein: CASSQDHSIEKLFF.

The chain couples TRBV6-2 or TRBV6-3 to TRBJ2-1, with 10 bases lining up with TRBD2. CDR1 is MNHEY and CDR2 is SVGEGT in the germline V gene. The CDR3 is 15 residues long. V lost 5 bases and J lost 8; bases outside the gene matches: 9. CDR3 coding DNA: TGTGCCAGCAGTCTGTCAAGCGGGGGGGCCTATGAGCAGTTCTTC. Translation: CASSLSSGGAYEQFF.

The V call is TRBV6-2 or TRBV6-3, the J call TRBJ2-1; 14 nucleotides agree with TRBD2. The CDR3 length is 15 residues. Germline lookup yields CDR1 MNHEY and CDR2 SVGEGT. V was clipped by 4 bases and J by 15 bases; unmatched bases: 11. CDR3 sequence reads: CASSLSGTSGGTPFF. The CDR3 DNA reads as TGTGCCAGCAGTTTGTCCGGGACTAGCGGGGGCACCCCGTTCTTC.

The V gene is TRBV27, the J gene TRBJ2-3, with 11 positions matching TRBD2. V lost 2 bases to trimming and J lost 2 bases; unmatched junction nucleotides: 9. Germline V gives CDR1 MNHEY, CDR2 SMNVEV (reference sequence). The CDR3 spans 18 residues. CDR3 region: CASSLIPIAGGATDTQYF. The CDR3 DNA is TGTGCCAGCAGTTTAATCCCAATAGCGGGGGGGGCCACAGATACGCAGTATTTT.

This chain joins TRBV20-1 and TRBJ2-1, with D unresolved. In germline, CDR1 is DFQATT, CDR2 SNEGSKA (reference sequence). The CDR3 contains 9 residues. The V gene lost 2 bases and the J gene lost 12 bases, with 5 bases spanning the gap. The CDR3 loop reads CSARSGQFF. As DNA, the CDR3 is TGCAGTGCTAGAAGTGGGCAGTTCTTC.

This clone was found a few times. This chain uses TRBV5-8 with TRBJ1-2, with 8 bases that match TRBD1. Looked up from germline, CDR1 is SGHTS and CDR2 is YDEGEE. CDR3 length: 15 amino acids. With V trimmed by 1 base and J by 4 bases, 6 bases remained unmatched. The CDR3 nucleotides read TGTGCCAGCAGCTTGAGGACAGGGAGGAGCTATGGCTACACCTTC. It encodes CASSLRTGRSYGYTF.